This entry concerns a single T cell receptor beta chain. Its antigen is unknown. There are no base qualities to consult, and no much larger clone falls within one base. Other nucleotide sequences from this sample produce the same CDR3. TCRbeta CDR3 regions were amplified from genomic DNA by means of the immunoSEQ Assay, a bias-controlled multiplex PCR. The authors' analysis ran thus. The number of nucleated cells in each sample was estimated from the amplification of reference gene primers within the assay. To quantify the absolute abundance of each unique TCRbeta CDR3 rearrangement, sequence reads were collapsed and filtered. For each sample, productive Simpson clonality was calculated as the square root of Simpson's diversity index over productive rearrangements. This is the immuneACCESS table as TCRdb keeps it, with only in-frame sequences that have V and J called. A part of the clones is gone; compared with another copy, unresolved V genes explain less than half, and the rest is unexplained. From that table come the V and J calls and clone size; the DNA was used to work out D and trimming. This sample has a few hundred thousand clones in its table, and around 91% of those were observed once. The top ten clones comprise approximately 2.5% of the sample.

The record originates from a study of blood T cell repertoires in COVID-19 (dated by TCRdb to 2018 to 2020). For context, the study as a whole: The collaborator samples originated in the United States, Italy and Spain and spanned the acute and convalescent phases of COVID-19. The material from the prospective study consisted of cDNA or gDNA derived from T cells, B-cell-depleted T cells, or PBMCs. The dataset comprised deeply sampled blood TCRbeta repertoires from subjects exposed to, actively infected with, or recovered from COVID-19. The repertoires were released in a freely available public database intended as a resource for research on the immune response to SARS-CoV-2. Samples were obtained from the ongoing ImmuneRACE study (first 160 participants) and from over 1,000 subjects provided by 6 global collaborators. The sample metadata nearly always contained a de-identified subject ID, COVID-19 status, age in years and sex. HLA class I and class II types, where available, came from metadata supplied by the sample provider rather than from assay-based typing.

The CDR3 sequence holds 13 residues, the cysteine and phenylalanine included. Solely the CDR3 DNA is kept, with 39 bases framed from the first base. As encoded in the germline V gene (reference sequence), CDR1 is LGHDT while CDR2 is YNNKEL. The junction shows trimming of 0 bases on V and 6 bases on J, plus 6 bases between the germline ends. Broad study findings and their caveats: How much clinical and demographic metadata was included differed by source and by participant, and the metadata was provided uncurated.

Enrolling through a virtual design, the prospective study's participants ranged in age from about 18 to 89 years and lived across 24 United States geographic areas. In the prospective study, participants were assigned to cohorts based on the clinical history participants reported in a screening survey and a study questionnaire. For ImmuneRACE Cohort 3, a participant was defined as recovered based on two consecutive negative NP/OP PCR tests, clearance by a healthcare professional, or resolution of symptoms. In the prospective study, whole blood, serum and a nasopharyngeal or oropharyngeal swab were collected from each participant by mobile phlebotomists. Participants in the prospective study had the option to provide additional blood draws and questionnaires over a roughly 2-month period. Prospective study blood samples were shipped either frozen or at room temperature before DNA extraction.

The receptor's source is a woman aged 18-35 years who had recovered from COVID-19. In this chain, TRBV3-1 (or the pseudogene TRBV3-2) is recombined with TRBJ1-5, with the D gene call left open. The source material was PBMCs or T cells enriched from blood (not recorded which). The CDR3 is CASSQDRGQPQHF. The sequence in DNA is TGTGCCAGCAGCCAAGATCGGGGTCAGCCCCAGCATTTT.